Each of the 28 T cell receptor beta chains below was sequenced from the same sample in a study of human T cells and chemical hapten exposure. The time point here: patch test 1, 2 weeks after DPC sensitization. Treatment noted: therapeutic diphenylcyclopropenone sensitization with weekly scalp DPC. TCRdb analysed the RACE reads with MiXCR anew, one entry per CDR3 protein. The sample lists roughly 360,000 distinct CDR3 sequences; more than 4.5% were seen once. The sequences come from whole blood, collected in connection with sensitization to the hapten diphenylcyclopropenone (DPC). The receptor source for this set is a woman in her fifties or sixties with alopecia areata. Some clones in this sample may be carry-over from other donors' samples.

The chain is built from TRBV7-6 and TRBJ2-3, with TRBD2 matching 11 bases. The V gene's germline CDR1 is SGHVS and CDR2 FNYEAQ. The J segment lost 2 bases and the V segment lost 5 bases, leaving 6 bases of the junction unmatched. This CDR3 comprises 16 residues. The DNA for the CDR3 is TGTGCCAGCAGCAAGAAGACTAGCGGGGTCACAGATACGCAGTATTTT. Translated: CASSKKTSGVTDTQYF.

This clonotype was detected ten times or more. The rearrangement joins TRBV6-5 to TRBJ2-5, with a possible D match to TRBD1 (5 bases). Germline CDR1 MNHEY, CDR2 SVGAGI. V was pared by 7 bases and J by 5 bases, with 14 bases between. The CDR3 covers 13 residues. CDR3 nucleotide sequence: TGTGCCAGCATGGTTTGGGGCCGGGAGACCCAGTACTTC. Translating it yields CASMVWGRETQYF.

There are a few counts of this clonotype. This chain joins TRBV5-1 and TRBJ2-3, with 7 bases that match TRBD2. V lost 6 bases to trimming and J lost 10 bases; unmatched junction nucleotides: 14. The germline V gene has CDR1 SGHRS and CDR2 YFSETQ. The length of the CDR3 is 14 residues. The CDR3 protein is CASTPGGSGGAQYF. The CDR3 DNA follows: TGCGCCAGCACCCCCGGGGGTTCGGGGGGTGCGCAGTATTTT.

In this sample, this clonotype turned up a few times. The chain joins TRBV24-1 to TRBJ1-4, with 9 bases identical to TRBD1. V shed 5 bases, J shed 4 bases, and the junction held 4 bases outside the gene matches. Germline V gene sequence: CDR1 KGHDR, CDR2 SFDVKD. The CDR3 has 15 amino acids. The CDR3 region is CATSAGQGLNEKLFF. CDR3 nucleotide sequence: TGTGCCACCAGTGCGGGACAGGGTCTTAATGAAAAACTGTTTTTT.

The chain uses TRBV6-5 and TRBJ1-2, with 9 nucleotides matching TRBD1. The CDR3 extends over 15 amino acids. The V gene's germline CDR1 is MNHEY and CDR2 SVGAGI. V trimming: 0 bases; J trimming: 8 bases; junction bases outside the gene matches: 7. CDR3 sequence reads: CASSYSTQGARGYTF. The CDR3 DNA follows: TGTGCCAGCAGTTACTCTACACAGGGGGCACGAGGCTACACCTTC.

This clonotype appeared many times. The chain recombines TRBV9 with TRBJ1-1, with D unresolved. CDR1 is SGDLS, CDR2 YYNGEE, per germline. There are 13 residues in the CDR3. Trimming removed 4 bases from V and 4 bases from J, with 11 bases in between. The CDR3 spells CASSPDGVTEAFF. The CDR3 DNA reads TGTGCCAGCAGCCCCGATGGGGTCACTGAAGCTTTCTTT.

This clonotype was counted at least ten times. This chain links TRBV4-3 with TRBJ2-5, with 7 bases fitting TRBD2. CDR1 is LGHNA, CDR2 YSLEER, per germline. The CDR3 is 16 amino acids. V trimming: 0 bases; J trimming: 5 bases; junction bases outside the gene matches: 9. The CDR3 protein is CASSQDSAGVHETQYF. In nucleotides, the CDR3 is TGCGCCAGCAGCCAAGATTCCGCGGGAGTGCATGAGACCCAGTACTTC.

This clonotype was seen many times. The chain joins TRBV12-3 or TRBV12-4 to TRBJ1-1; D ambiguous. The CDR3 is 13 residues long. V was pared by 1 base and J by 5 bases, with 8 bases between. CDR3 nucleotides: TGTGCCAGCAGTTTAGGCAGTGAGACTGAAGCTTTCTTT. This gives the protein CASSLGSETEAFF.

In its sample, this clonotype was seen many times. This chain connects TRBV7-9 to TRBJ2-4, with 12 bases identical to TRBD1. Germline CDR1 and CDR2: SEHNR and FQNEAQ (reference sequence). Losses at the gene ends were 5 bases for V and 7 bases for J; bases not matched to a gene: 9. The CDR3 covers 16 residues. In DNA, the CDR3 is TGTGCCAGCAGCGCGGGACAGGGGGCGATTTTGAACATTCAGTACTTC. It encodes CASSAGQGAILNIQYF.

This clonotype appeared many times. This chain uses TRBV7-9 with TRBJ2-3; the D gene is possibly TRBD2 (7 bases). The germline V and J ends were trimmed by 11 bases and 4 bases, with 16 bases remaining between them. This CDR3 spans 13 amino acids. Looked up from germline, CDR1 is SEHNR and CDR2 is FQNEAQ (reference sequence). The CDR3 sequence is CAVRWGGPDTQYF. The CDR3 DNA reads as TGTGCCGTCCGGTGGGGGGGGCCAGATACGCAGTATTTT.

The count of this clonotype is one. A single base separates this from a much larger clone, so it may be a read error. This chain joins TRBV7-9 and TRBJ1-5, with TRBD1 matching 7 bases. CDR1 SEHNR and CDR2 FQNEAQ come from the germline V gene (reference sequence). The CDR3 is 16 amino acids. J gave up 2 bases and V 5 bases, and 9 bases lay outside the gene matches. Here the CDR3 DNA reads TGTGCCAGCAGCCGTACAGGGGAGGGTGGCAATCAGCCCCAGCATTTT. It translates to CASSRTGEGGNQPQHF.

This clonotype has only a few counts. The chain uses TRBV28 and TRBJ1-2, with 7 positions matching TRBD1. Trimming cost V 7 bases and J 5 bases; bases outside gene matches: 10. There are 14 residues in the CDR3. Germline V gene lookup returns CDR1 MDHEN and CDR2 SYDVKM. The CDR3 loop reads CASKGGGTVYGYTF. CDR3 sequence (DNA): TGTGCCAGCAAAGGAGGCGGGACAGTATATGGCTACACCTTC.

At least ten counts were recorded for this clonotype. The V call is TRBV4-2, the J call TRBJ1-1, with D possibly TRBD1 on 6 matching bases. Trimming cost V 4 bases and J 2 bases, with 11 bases left between them. This CDR3 is built from 14 residues. Germline V CDR1 and CDR2: LGHNA, YNFKEQ. In DNA, the CDR3 is TGTGCCAGCAGCCCTCAGGGGATAAACACTGAAGCTTTCTTT. Amino acid sequence: CASSPQGINTEAFF.

This clonotype has ten or more counts. The gene calls are TRBV29-1 and TRBJ1-6; D gene uncertain. Germline V gives CDR1 SQVTM, CDR2 ANQGSEA. This CDR3 is 12 amino acids long. CDR3 amino acids: CSNKGGNSPLHF. CDR3 bases: TGCAGTAACAAGGGAGGAAATTCACCCCTCCACTTT.

This clonotype was counted a few times. Mismatch with germline at one junction end may stem from a read error. The rearrangement joins TRBV6-6 to TRBJ2-7; 8 bases are a match to TRBD1. This CDR3 spans 12 amino acids. CDR1 is MNHNY and CDR2 is SVGAGI in the germline V gene (reference sequence). The CDR3 here is CASSQGDRTKNF. CDR3 DNA: TGTGCCAGCAGTCAGGGGGACAGGACAAAAAACTTC.

This clonotype was picked up a small number of times. This chain links TRBV6-5 with TRBJ2-7; 9 nucleotides match TRBD1. The germline V gene encodes CDR1 MNHEY and CDR2 SVGAGI. V shed 6 bases and J 4 bases; nucleotides not matched to a gene: 16. This CDR3 contains 17 residues. CDR3 protein: CASSSFTSGTGLYEQYF. The CDR3 DNA is TGTGCCAGCAGCTCCTTTACATCCGGGACAGGGTTGTACGAGCAGTACTTC.

This clonotype was seen ten or more times. One end of the junction varies from germline; a read error may be responsible. V and J are TRBV19 and TRBJ2-3, with a tentative D call TRBD1 (5 bases). There are 15 residues in the CDR3. The germline V gene encodes CDR1 LNHDA and CDR2 SQIVND (reference sequence). The CDR3 spells CAISISVSRAETQYF. CDR3 DNA sequence: TGTGCCATTTCCATCTCCGTGTCCAGGGCAGAAACGCAGTATTTT.

This clonotype showed up many times. The chain recombines TRBV19 with TRBJ1-5; D gene ambiguous. The germline V gene encodes CDR1 LNHDA and CDR2 SQIVND (reference sequence). With 8 bases removed from V and 0 bases from J, the gap between germline ends came to 8 bases. This CDR3 is built from 13 residues. The CDR3 here is CASAGNSNQPQHF. Written as DNA, the CDR3 is TGTGCCAGTGCGGGTAATAGCAATCAGCCCCAGCATTTT.

This clonotype was counted only a few times. This chain links TRBV18 with TRBJ1-4; D unclear. Trimming took 3 bases from V and 8 from J, leaving 19 bases between them. Germline V gives CDR1 KGHSH, CDR2 LQKENI. The CDR3 length is 16 residues. CDR3 sequence: CASSPLRVLTSEKLFF. In DNA, the CDR3 is TGTGCCAGCTCACCGCTCAGAGTTTTGACGAGCGAAAAACTGTTTTTT.

This chain connects TRBV27 to TRBJ1-1; D might be TRBD1 (6 bases). The V and J ends lost 6 bases and 3 bases respectively, with 11 bases between them. This CDR3 has 13 amino acids. Germline assignment: CDR1 MNHEY and CDR2 SMNVEV (reference sequence). This CDR3 is CASRKDSYTEAFF. The CDR3 DNA follows: TGTGCCAGCAGGAAGGACAGTTACACTGAAGCTTTCTTT.

This clonotype was observed at least ten times. The CDR3: CASQTGGYEQYF. The CDR3 nucleotides read TGTGCCAGCCAGACCGGGGGGTACGAGCAGTACTTC. V gene TRBV6-2 or TRBV6-3 combines with J gene TRBJ2-7; 7 positions match TRBD2. CDR1 is MNHEY and CDR2 is SVGEGT in the germline V gene. The CDR3 is made up of 12 amino acids. V was pared by 8 bases and J by 4 bases, with 5 bases of the junction left unmatched.

The chain links TRBV9 to TRBJ2-5; 8 nucleotides align to TRBD1. This CDR3 contains 16 residues. Germline V gene data show CDR1 as SGDLS and CDR2 as YYNGEE. The V gene end was trimmed by 4 bases and the J gene end by 2 bases; junction bases not matched to a gene: 10. The CDR3 here is CASSSGSGGHQETQYF. CDR3 nucleotides: TGTGCCAGCAGCTCCGGTTCAGGGGGCCATCAAGAGACCCAGTACTTC. Drawing the rest from reference TRBV9 and TRBJ2-5, the complete variable domain is DSGVTQTPKHLITATGQRVTLRCSPRSGDLSVYWYQQSLDQGLQFLIQYYNGEERAKGNILERFSAQQFPDLHSELNLSSLELGDSALYFCASSSGSGGHQETQYFGPGTRLLVL.

This clonotype was observed a handful of times. The chain links TRBV10-2 to TRBJ2-3, with TRBD2 identical over 13 bases. Per the germline V gene, CDR1 is WSHSY and CDR2 is SAAADI. The ends lost 6 bases at V and 3 bases at J; junction bases unmatched: 9. The CDR3 extends over 17 amino acids. The CDR3 DNA sequence: TGCGCCAGCAGCGCCACTAGCGGGAGGGCCGGTACAGATACGCAGTATTTT. Its protein product is CASSATSGRAGTDTQYF.

This clonotype has more than one count but fewer than ten. The chain links TRBV4-1 to TRBJ1-4; 8 bases line up with TRBD1. V was pared by 1 base and J by 8 bases, with 6 bases of the junction left unmatched. Per the germline V gene, CDR1 is MGHRA and CDR2 is YSYEKL. The CDR3 has 15 amino acids. DNA for the CDR3: TGCGCCAGCAGCCAAGCCGGGACAGGTGGAGAAAAACTGTTTTTT. This gives the protein CASSQAGTGGEKLFF.

In its sample, this clonotype was seen many times. J is TRBJ2-3 and V is TRBV7-2, with a possible D match to TRBD2 (5 bases). Germline loops: CDR1 SGHTA, CDR2 FQGNSA. V was clipped by 1 base and J by 4 bases, with 12 bases between them. The CDR3 covers 15 residues. CDR3 DNA sequence: TGTGCCAGCAGCTTAGGGTTTAGCGACGCAGATACGCAGTATTTT. Translation: CASSLGFSDADTQYF. Combining the CDR3 with reference TRBV7-2 and TRBJ2-3 gives the whole variable domain GAGVSQSPSNKVTEKGKDVELRCDPISGHTALYWYRQSLGQGLEFLIYFQGNSAPDKSGLPSDRFSAERTGGSVSTLTIQRTQQEDSAVYLCASSLGFSDADTQYFGPGTRLTVL.

The chain combines TRBV30 with TRBJ1-1; D gene uncertain. CDR1 and CDR2 from the germline V gene are GTSNPN and SVGIG (reference sequence). The CDR3 covers 13 residues. V was trimmed by 0 bases and J by 4 bases, leaving 9 bases between them. CDR3 sequence: CAWSVLASTEAFF. CDR3 in DNA: TGTGCCTGGAGTGTACTTGCAAGCACTGAAGCTTTCTTT.

Ten or more counts support this clonotype. CDR3 DNA sequence: TGTGCCAGCAGTGACTTAGGGAGGAGGGAGCAGTACTTC. As protein: CASSDLGRREQYF. The rearrangement uses TRBV6-1 and TRBJ2-7, with D possibly TRBD2 on 6 matching bases. CDR1 MNHNS and CDR2 SASEGT come from the germline V gene. This CDR3 region has 13 residues. Trimming cost V 3 bases and J 7 bases, with 13 bases left between them.

This clonotype was picked up many times. The chain is built from TRBV24-1 and TRBJ2-1; no clear D gene. The CDR3 runs 14 residues. In germline, CDR1 is KGHDR, CDR2 SFDVKD. Trimming pared 3 bases from V and 2 bases from J, leaving 7 bases between. The CDR3: CATSDGPTYNEQFF. CDR3 DNA: TGTGCCACCAGTGATGGGCCGACCTACAATGAGCAGTTCTTC.